This record covers a single T cell receptor beta chain. Its antigen is undetermined. V shed 9 bases, J shed 7 bases, and the junction held 4 bases outside the gene matches. Germline CDR1 and CDR2: MNHEY and SVGAGI. The CDR3 spans 13 residues. The sample originates from a study of shared clonotypes between healthy human individuals. The study, taken as a whole, reports: Around 5.4% of naive CD4 clonotypes were common to a few donors.

Measured with immunoSEQ multiplex PCR; TCRdb has only the in-frame clones, and not every one. The data contain 150,000 to 200,000 clones, about 68% of them singletons. The chain carries TRBV6-5 and TRBJ2-2; 11 nucleotides agree with TRBD2. The source material was memory CD4+ T cells sorted from blood. As to subset: CD45RA-negative fraction. The sequence was collected from a man aged 25 to 40 in good health. The CDR3 is CASSGRADGELFF. The CDR3 DNA reads TGTGCCAGTAGCGGGAGGGCCGACGGGGAGCTGTTTTTT.